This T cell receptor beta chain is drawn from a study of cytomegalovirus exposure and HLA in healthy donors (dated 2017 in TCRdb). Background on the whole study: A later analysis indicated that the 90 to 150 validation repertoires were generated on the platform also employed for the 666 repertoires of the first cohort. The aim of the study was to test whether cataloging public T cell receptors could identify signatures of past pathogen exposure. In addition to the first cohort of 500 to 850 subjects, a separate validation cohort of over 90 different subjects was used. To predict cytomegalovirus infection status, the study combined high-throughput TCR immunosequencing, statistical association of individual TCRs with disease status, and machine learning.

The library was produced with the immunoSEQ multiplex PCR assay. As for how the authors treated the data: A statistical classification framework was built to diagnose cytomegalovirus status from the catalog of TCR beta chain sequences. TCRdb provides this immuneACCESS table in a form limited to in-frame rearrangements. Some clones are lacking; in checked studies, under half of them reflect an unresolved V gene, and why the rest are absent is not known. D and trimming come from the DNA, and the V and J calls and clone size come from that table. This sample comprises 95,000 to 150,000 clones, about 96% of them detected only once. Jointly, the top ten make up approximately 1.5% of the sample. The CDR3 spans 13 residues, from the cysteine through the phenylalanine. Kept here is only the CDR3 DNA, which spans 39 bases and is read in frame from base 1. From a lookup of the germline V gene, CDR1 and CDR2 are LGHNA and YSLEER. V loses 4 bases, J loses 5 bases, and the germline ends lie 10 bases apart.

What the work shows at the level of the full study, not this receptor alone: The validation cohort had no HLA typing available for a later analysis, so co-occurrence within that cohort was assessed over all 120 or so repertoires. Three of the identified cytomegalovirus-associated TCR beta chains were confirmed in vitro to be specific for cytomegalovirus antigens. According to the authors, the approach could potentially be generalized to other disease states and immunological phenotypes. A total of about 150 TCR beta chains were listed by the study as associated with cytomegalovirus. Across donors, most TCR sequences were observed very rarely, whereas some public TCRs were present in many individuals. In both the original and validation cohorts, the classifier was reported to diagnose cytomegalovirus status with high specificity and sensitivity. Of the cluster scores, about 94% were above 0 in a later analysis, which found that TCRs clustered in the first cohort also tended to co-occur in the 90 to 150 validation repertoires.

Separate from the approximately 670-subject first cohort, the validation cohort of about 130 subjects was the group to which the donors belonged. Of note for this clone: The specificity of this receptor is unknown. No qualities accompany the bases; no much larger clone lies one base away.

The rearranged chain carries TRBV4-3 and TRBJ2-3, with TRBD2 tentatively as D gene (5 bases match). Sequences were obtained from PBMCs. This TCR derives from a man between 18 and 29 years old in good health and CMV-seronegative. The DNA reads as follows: TGCGCCAGCAGCCCGGGAACCAAAGATACGCAGTATTTT. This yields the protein CASSPGTKDTQYF.